These 9 T cell receptor beta chains were sequenced from one sample in a study of blood T cell repertoires in COVID-19 (TCRdb year 2020). Receptor libraries were prepared by the immunoSEQ multiplex PCR assay. Held by TCRdb, this immuneACCESS table contains in-frame sequences only and omits some clones. Under half of the omission traces to an unresolved V gene where checked; the cause of the rest is unknown. The sample includes around 250,000 clones, with nearly 85% observed a single time. The ten largest clones capture roughly 8.6% of the sample. The sample taken for sequencing was peripheral blood. These receptors came from a human donor in a cohort sampled during active COVID-19.

This sequence joins TRBV11-2 and TRBJ2-7, with 7 bases fitting TRBD2. The trim removed 5 bases at V and 2 bases at J, leaving 9 bases unmatched. This CDR3 has 15 amino acids. The germline CDR1 and CDR2 sequences are SGHAT and FQNNGV. The CDR3 loop is CASSVGLGNAYEQYF. In nucleotides, the CDR3 is TGTGCCAGCAGCGTTGGACTAGGAAACGCCTACGAGCAGTACTTC. The full variable domain, completed using reference TRBV11-2 and TRBJ2-7, is EAGVAQSPRYKIIEKRQSVAFWCNPISGHATLYWYQQILGQGPKLLIQFQNNGVVDDSQLPKDRFSAERLKGVDSTLKIQPAKLEDSAVYLCASSVGLGNAYEQYFGPGTRLTVT.

The chain is built from TRBV28 and TRBJ1-1, with D perhaps matching TRBD1 (5 bases). The CDR3 is 14 residues long. CDR1 MDHEN and CDR2 SYDVKM come from the germline V gene. V was trimmed by 10 bases and J by 3 bases, leaving 18 bases between them. The CDR3 DNA follows: TGTGCCATACTTGGGGCCTTCCCGTACACTGAAGCTTTCTTT. This gives the protein CAILGAFPYTEAFF.

This sequence joins TRBV12-5 and TRBJ1-2; 7 nucleotides agree with TRBD1. This CDR3 comprises 14 residues. CDR1 and CDR2 (germline): LGHNT, FRNRAP. Trimming removed 5 bases from V and 10 bases from J; junction bases left unmatched: 13. CDR3 coding DNA: TGTGCTAGTGGTCCCGGGACAGCATTTCCGGCCTACACCTTC. Its translation: CASGPGTAFPAYTF.

This clone showed up just once. The CDR3 region is CASSPESNGRDEQFF. The CDR3 region has the DNA TGTGCCAGCAGCCCAGAATCAAATGGGAGGGATGAGCAGTTCTTC. V and J are TRBV7-8 and TRBJ2-1, with 7 nucleotides matching TRBD2. In germline, CDR1 is SGHVS, CDR2 FQNEAQ. This CDR3 is built from 15 residues. V lost 5 bases and J lost 8; bases outside the gene matches: 12.

This chain links TRBV5-6 with TRBJ1-1; 11 bases agree with TRBD1. The CDR3 runs to 17 residues. V was pared by 4 bases and J by 1 base, with 9 bases of the junction left unmatched. Germline V lookup: CDR1 SGHDT, CDR2 YYEEEE. The CDR3 DNA is TGTGCCAGCAGCCTCGGACAGGGGGCTATTGGGAACACTGAAGCTTTCTTT. Its translation is CASSLGQGAIGNTEAFF.

The chain couples TRBV27 to TRBJ2-7, with 7 bases lining up with TRBD1. This CDR3 has 15 residues. Germline loops: CDR1 MNHEY, CDR2 SMNVEV (reference sequence). V shed 5 bases, J shed 2 bases, and the junction held 9 bases outside the gene matches. CDR3 nucleotide sequence: TGTGCCAGCAGTGTAAAACCGGGACAGACCTACGAGCAGTACTTC. It codes for CASSVKPGQTYEQYF.

The chain recombines TRBV7-2 with TRBJ2-5; 9 bases line up with TRBD2. The CDR3 contains 14 residues. V trimming: 5 bases; J trimming: 4 bases; junction bases outside the gene matches: 5. CDR1 is SGHTA and CDR2 is FQGNSA in the germline V gene. The CDR3: CASSDSGGGETQYF. The CDR3 bases are TGTGCCAGCAGCGATAGCGGGGGCGGAGAGACCCAGTACTTC. Supplemented by reference TRBV7-2 and TRBJ2-5, the full variable domain reads GAGVSQSPSNKVTEKGKDVELRCDPISGHTALYWYRQSLGQGLEFLIYFQGNSAPDKSGLPSDRFSAERTGGSVSTLTIQRTQQEDSAVYLCASSDSGGGETQYFGPGTRLLVL.

The chain has TRBV6-6 and TRBJ2-5; no definite D call. This CDR3 has 11 amino acids. The V and J ends lost 8 bases and 4 bases respectively, with 8 bases between them. Germline CDR1 is MNHNY and CDR2 is SVGAGI (reference sequence). The CDR3 loop reads CASQKLETQYF. In DNA form, the CDR3 reads TGTGCCAGCCAAAAACTAGAGACCCAGTACTTC.

The chain joins TRBV11-3 to TRBJ1-2, with D tentatively TRBD1 (5 bases). This CDR3 comprises 19 residues. The V gene lost 6 bases and the J gene lost 4 bases, with 30 bases spanning the gap. CDR1 SGHNT and CDR2 YENEEA come from the germline V gene. For the CDR3, the DNA is TGTGCCAGCAGTATAAAGGAGTGGGGCAGGACCCCTAGAGGCTATGGCTACACCTTC. It is translated as CASSIKEWGRTPRGYGYTF.